The 25 T cell receptor beta chains listed next were all sequenced from one sample in a study of spatial heterogeneity in lung cancer. TCRdb reprocessed the 5' RACE reads via MiXCR and lists one record per CDR3 protein. The sample contains around 9,700 distinct CDR3 sequences, approximately 24% of which appear only once. The sample's time point: sample taken at primary tumor resection. From tumor, nontumor lung or frozen PBMC, whole RNA was taken unsorted for sequencing. This specimen consisted of PBMCs, obtained at surgery. These receptors all come from a female donor with early-stage non-small cell lung cancer.

The rearrangement joins TRBV5-1 to TRBJ2-7; 8 bases fit TRBD2. V lost 5 bases to trimming and J lost 4 bases; unmatched junction nucleotides: 8. The CDR3 loop spans 14 amino acids. Germline V gene sequence: CDR1 SGHRS, CDR2 YFSETQ. This chain's CDR3 is CASSPREGGYEQYF. CDR3 DNA: TGCGCCAGCAGTCCCCGGGAGGGCGGGTACGAGCAGTACTTC.

This clonotype was recorded a few times. The V call is TRBV12-3 or TRBV12-4, the J call TRBJ1-1, with 8 bases matching TRBD1. The junction had 5 bases not matched to a gene; V was cut back by 4 bases and J by 1 base. The CDR3 covers 15 residues. The CDR3, as DNA: TGTGCCAGCAGTTCCTACAGGGGGAGGAACACTGAAGCTTTCTTT. Protein sequence: CASSSYRGRNTEAFF.

This sequence joins TRBV6-1 and TRBJ2-1, with 9 bases matching TRBD1. In germline, CDR1 is MNHNS, CDR2 SASEGT. The CDR3 extends over 15 amino acids. V lost 4 bases, J lost 5 bases, and 6 bases stayed unmatched. This CDR3 is CASSGETGGHNEQFF. The DNA for the CDR3 is TGTGCCAGCAGTGGCGAGACAGGGGGGCACAATGAGCAGTTCTTC.

This clonotype was seen a few times. J is TRBJ2-2 and V is TRBV5-4, with 11 bases identical to TRBD1. The CDR3 runs 17 residues. Trimming removed 4 bases from V and 5 bases from J; junction bases left unmatched: 10. Germline V lookup: CDR1 SGHNT, CDR2 YYREEE (reference sequence). The CDR3 here is CASSTGTGGSTTGELFF. The CDR3 coding sequence is TGTGCCAGCAGCACCGGGACAGGGGGTTCTACTACCGGGGAGCTGTTTTTT. The full variable domain, completed using reference TRBV5-4 and TRBJ2-2, is ETGVTQSPTHLIKTRGQQVTLRCSSQSGHNTVSWYQQALGQGPQFIFQYYREEENGRGNFPPRFSGLQFPNYSSELNVNALELDDSALYLCASSTGTGGSTTGELFFGEGSRLTVL.

This chain connects TRBV6-1 to TRBJ2-7; possible D gene TRBD2, 6 bases. CDR3 size: 18 residues. Deletions cut 1 base from V and 2 bases from J, with 21 bases between. Germline lookup yields CDR1 MNHNS and CDR2 SASEGT. Here the CDR3 reads CASSEVLPGGGIPYEQYF. In nucleotides, the CDR3 is TGTGCCAGCAGTGAAGTTCTCCCGGGCGGCGGGATACCCTACGAGCAGTACTTC.

This CDR3 is CASSTTGTSGRCYEQFF. For the CDR3, the DNA is TGTGCCAGCAGCACCACCGGGACTAGCGGGAGATGCTATGAGCAGTTCTTC. This rearrangement joins TRBV11-3 to TRBJ2-1, with TRBD2 matching over 14 bases. J was trimmed by 8 bases and V by 5 bases; bases with no gene match: 11. The CDR3 has 17 amino acids. Germline values: CDR1 SGHNT, CDR2 YENEEA.

This clonotype occurred a few times. The chain links TRBV5-1 to TRBJ2-1; D possibly corresponds to TRBD2 (6 bases). CDR1 and CDR2 (germline): SGHRS, YFSETQ. This CDR3 comprises 14 residues. V lost 0 bases and J 7 bases, leaving 11 bases between the germline ends. DNA of the CDR3: TGCGCCAGCAGCTTGGGACTGGGGAGGAATGAGCAGTTCTTC. Protein: CASSLGLGRNEQFF.

This clonotype was counted many times. CDR3: CASSPLPPGALRSENTEAFF. In nucleotides, the CDR3 is TGCGCCAGCAGCCCCCTCCCTCCCGGGGCACTTCGGAGTGAGAACACTGAAGCTTTCTTT. The chain couples TRBV5-1 to TRBJ1-1, with D tentatively TRBD1 (5 bases). Trimming pared 4 bases from V and 1 base from J, leaving 29 bases between. This CDR3 is built from 20 residues. CDR1 is SGHRS and CDR2 is YFSETQ in the germline V gene.

This clonotype is medium-sized (0.01 to 0.1%). The V call is TRBV19, the J call TRBJ2-3; no firm D call. V lost 7 bases and J lost 2, with 10 bases in between. The germline V gene has CDR1 LNHDA and CDR2 SQIVND (reference sequence). This CDR3 contains 13 residues. The CDR3 sequence: CASTWSSTDTQYF. In nucleotides, the CDR3 is TGTGCCAGTACCTGGTCCTCCACAGATACGCAGTATTTT.

This sequence joins TRBV4-3 and TRBJ1-5; no clear D. V lost 1 base, J lost 0 bases, and 10 bases lay in between. Germline-derived CDR1 and CDR2 are LGHNA and YSLEER. The CDR3 consists of 16 residues. CDR3 sequence reads: CASSQVWEYSNQPQHF. As DNA, the CDR3 is TGCGCCAGCAGCCAAGTCTGGGAATATAGCAATCAGCCCCAGCATTTT.

This clonotype was seen at least ten times. The chain is built from TRBV9 and TRBJ1-2; 7 nucleotides match TRBD1. The V gene end was trimmed by 4 bases and the J gene end by 8 bases; junction bases not matched to a gene: 14. CDR1 is SGDLS and CDR2 is YYNGEE in the germline V gene. The CDR3 is 15 amino acids. CDR3 sequence (DNA): TGTGCCAGCAGCCCCCAGGCAGGGGGAGGCGTCGGCTACACCTTC. Translated: CASSPQAGGGVGYTF.

There are a few counts of this clonotype. The chain links TRBV12-3 or TRBV12-4 to TRBJ2-7, with 9 bases matching TRBD1. The length of the CDR3 is 13 residues. V trimming: 6 bases; J trimming: 7 bases; junction bases outside the gene matches: 7. The CDR3 loop is CASRLGQGREQYF. CDR3 sequence (DNA): TGTGCCAGCAGGTTGGGACAGGGCAGGGAGCAGTACTTC.

This clonotype has a count of ten or more. This rearrangement joins TRBV5-1 to TRBJ2-1, with 8 positions matching TRBD1. V gave up 5 bases and J gave up 5 bases; unmatched junction bases: 3. The CDR3 totals 13 residues. CDR1 is SGHRS and CDR2 is YFSETQ in the germline V gene. The DNA for the CDR3 is TGCGCCAGCAGGGGACAGGTAGACAATGAGCAGTTCTTC. Translated: CASRGQVDNEQFF.

The chain links TRBV29-1 to TRBJ1-2; TRBD1 aligns across 10 bases. Germline V gives CDR1 SQVTM, CDR2 ANQGSEA. This CDR3 contains 12 residues. J gave up 8 bases and V 6 bases, and 6 bases lay outside the gene matches. DNA of the CDR3: TGCAGCGTGGAGACAGGGGGCTGGGGCTACACCTTC. As protein: CSVETGGWGYTF. Together with reference TRBV29-1 and TRBJ1-2, the CDR3 gives the full variable domain: SAVISQKPSRDICQRGTSLTIQCQVDSQVTMMFWYRQQPGQSLTLIATANQGSEATYESGFVIDKFPISRPNLTFSTLTVSNMSPEDSSIYLCSVETGGWGYTFGSGTRLTVV.

The J gene is TRBJ2-3, the V gene TRBV29-1; the D gene is possibly TRBD2 (5 bases). Germline V gives CDR1 SQVTM, CDR2 ANQGSEA. Trimming left V 3 bases short and J 0 bases short, with 10 bases between. The CDR3 consists of 14 residues. The CDR3 DNA reads as TGCAGCGTTGATACCGGAGGTAGCACAGATACGCAGTATTTT. This gives the protein CSVDTGGSTDTQYF.

V gene TRBV9 combines with J gene TRBJ2-1, with 8 bases fitting TRBD2. The trim removed 4 bases at V and 4 bases at J, leaving 7 bases unmatched. Per germline, CDR1 SGDLS and CDR2 YYNGEE. The CDR3 runs to 15 residues. The CDR3 nucleotides read TGTGCCAGCAGCCTTACTAGCGGTCATTACAATGAGCAGTTCTTC. It is translated as CASSLTSGHYNEQFF.

This clonotype was found a few times. The J gene is TRBJ1-5, the V gene TRBV20-1; TRBD1 matches 8 bases. This CDR3 comprises 15 residues. CDR1 is DFQATT and CDR2 is SNEGSKA in the germline V gene (reference sequence). V shed 2 bases, J shed 5 bases, and the junction held 8 bases outside the gene matches. CDR3 amino acids: CSARLLGQGDQPQHF. The CDR3 bases are TGCAGTGCTAGACTCCTAGGACAGGGCGATCAGCCCCAGCATTTT.

This clonotype was observed many times. The J gene is TRBJ2-3, the V gene TRBV6-1; 10 nucleotides line up with TRBD2. This CDR3 contains 15 residues. The junction had 3 bases not matched to a gene; V was cut back by 6 bases and J by 0 bases. Germline V lookup: CDR1 MNHNS, CDR2 SASEGT. In nucleotides, the CDR3 is TGTGCCAGCAGCACGACTAGCGGGAGCACAGATACGCAGTATTTT. Encoded protein: CASSTTSGSTDTQYF.

By share, this clonotype ranks as medium-sized. V usage is TRBV7-6 and J usage is TRBJ2-6; 9 bases are shared with TRBD1. CDR3 length: 15 amino acids. V dropped 4 bases and J dropped 4; count of bases not matched to a gene: 2. Germline CDR1 and CDR2: SGHVS and FNYEAQ. CDR3 loop: CASSWTGAGANVLTF. The CDR3 DNA follows: TGTGCCAGCAGCTGGACAGGGGCCGGGGCCAACGTCCTGACTTTC.

The chain uses TRBV3-1 and TRBJ1-2; D possibly corresponds to TRBD1 (6 bases). Germline loops: CDR1 LGHDT, CDR2 YNNKEL (reference sequence). This CDR3 is 13 amino acids long. V dropped 1 base and J dropped 8 bases, with 11 bases sitting between them. The CDR3 DNA is TGTGCCAGCAGCCAAGGACAGGCGGAAGGCTACACCTTC. Protein product: CASSQGQAEGYTF.

As concerns this clonotype: A much larger clone lies a single base off, so this may be a read error. V usage is TRBV12-3 or TRBV12-4 and J usage is TRBJ2-2, with D possibly being TRBD2 (6 bases). V shed 3 bases and J shed 4 bases, with 18 bases lying between them. The CDR3 consists of 17 residues. CDR3 nucleotides: TGTGCCAGCAGTTTCGGTGCAGGGCTGGAGGGCACCGGGGAGCTGTTTTTT. Its translation: CASSFGAGLEGTGELFF.

V is TRBV2 and J is TRBJ2-2; 8 nucleotides line up with TRBD1. The CDR3 is made up of 15 amino acids. The V and J ends lost 6 bases and 5 bases, in that order; junction bases with no gene match: 8. Germline V gene data show CDR1 as SNHLY and CDR2 as FYNNEI. The CDR3 bases are TGTGCCAGCAGGCTGGACAGGGTGGAGACCGGGGAGCTGTTTTTT. Translating gives CASRLDRVETGELFF.

Comments on this clonotype: Compared with germline, one end of the junction differs, possibly owing to a read error. The chain carries TRBV10-1 and TRBJ2-2; D not resolved. Germline CDR1 WNHNN, CDR2 SYGVQD (reference sequence). This CDR3 region has 16 residues. CDR3 protein: CASSEASSRNTGQLFF. The CDR3 nucleotides read TGCGCCAGCAGTGAGGCCAGTAGCAGGAACACCGGGCAGCTGTTTTTT.

This clonotype ranks as medium-sized. This chain links TRBV4-2 with TRBJ2-1; 10 bases line up with TRBD2. The CDR3 is 16 amino acids. The ends lost 0 bases at V and 8 bases at J; junction bases unmatched: 7. Germline V gene lookup returns CDR1 LGHNA and CDR2 YNFKEQ. This CDR3 reads CASSQDEASGSDEQFF. The CDR3 nucleotides read TGTGCCAGCAGCCAAGATGAGGCTAGCGGGAGTGATGAGCAGTTCTTC.

This clonotype has a count of ten or more. The V and J genes are TRBV7-9 and TRBJ1-2, with TRBD1 as a possible D gene (6 bases). The CDR3 is 13 amino acids. Germline V gene sequence: CDR1 SEHNR, CDR2 FQNEAQ (reference sequence). Trimming stripped 3 bases from V and 4 bases from J, with 9 bases between. The CDR3 DNA is TGTGCCAGCAGCTTCGGACAGATCTATGGCTACACCTTC. This encodes CASSFGQIYGYTF.